The clone carrying this TCR beta chain occurred a few times. Antigen specificity is unknown. The CDR3 has 15 residues. Germline CDR1 SGHVS, CDR2 FQNEAQ. Trimming took off 2 bases at V and 9 bases at J, with 17 bases between the two ends. The data were obtained in a study of CD8 T cells in ankylosing spondylitis. Study-wide findings and caveats: Typical of ankylosing spondylitis blood, it appeared, was a TCR beta motif of eight highly homologous variants.

TCRdb itself ran the 5' RACE reads through MiXCR, one entry per CDR3 protein. Altogether 250,000 or so distinct CDR3 sequences are present, more than 20% being singletons, with the ten largest covering approximately 0.61%. This TCR was sampled from a male donor with ankylosing spondylitis or in good health (not recorded which). The sequenced material came from blood, either unsorted or a sorted T cell fraction (not recorded which). The V and J genes are TRBV7-8 and TRBJ1-5, with D possibly matching TRBD1 (6 bases). This CDR3 is CASSLNTGPGVPQHF. CDR3 in DNA: TGTGCCAGCAGCTTAAATACAGGGCCGGGGGTGCCCCAGCATTTT.